This section outlines one T cell receptor beta chain sequence together with its context. This record comes from a study of blood T cell repertoires in COVID-19. TCRdb's copy holds only in-frame clones and misses some; the assay was immunoSEQ multiplex PCR. The profile shows around 370,000 clones, 70% to 90% of them singletons. Recruits, aged about 18 to 100 years, lived in 20 to 30 US areas. Participants' own reports of clinical history determined their cohort assignment. Recovered participants had two consecutive negative NP/OP PCR tests, healthcare professional clearance, or symptom resolution. The TCR was taken from a woman between 18 and 29 years old who had recovered from COVID-19. Sequenced: PBMCs or T cells enriched from blood (not recorded which).

CDR3 loop: CASSLRQGITYTF. Written as DNA, the CDR3 is TGTGCCAGCAGCCTCAGACAGGGGATTACCTACACCTTC. The chain uses TRBV3-1 (or the pseudogene TRBV3-2) and TRBJ1-2; 8 bases align to TRBD1. The length of the CDR3 is 13 residues. CDR1 is LGHDT, CDR2 YNNKEL, per germline (reference sequence). V lost 4 bases and J lost 10; bases outside the gene matches: 8.